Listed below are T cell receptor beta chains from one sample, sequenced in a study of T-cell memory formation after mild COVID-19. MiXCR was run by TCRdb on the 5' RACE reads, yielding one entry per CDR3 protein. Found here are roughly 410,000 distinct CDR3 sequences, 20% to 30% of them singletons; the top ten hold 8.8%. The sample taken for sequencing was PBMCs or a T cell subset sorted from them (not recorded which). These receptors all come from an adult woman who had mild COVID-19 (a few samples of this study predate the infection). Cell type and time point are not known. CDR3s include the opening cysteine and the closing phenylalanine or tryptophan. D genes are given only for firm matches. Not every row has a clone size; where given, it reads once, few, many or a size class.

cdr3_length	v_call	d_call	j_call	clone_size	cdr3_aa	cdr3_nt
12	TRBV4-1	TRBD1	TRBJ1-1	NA	CASSHLTGVAFF	TGCGCCAGCAGCCACTTGACAGGGGTCGCTTTCTTT
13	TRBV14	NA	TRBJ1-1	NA	CASSQDLGAEAFF	TGTGCCAGCAGCCAAGATCTGGGGGCTGAAGCTTTCTTT
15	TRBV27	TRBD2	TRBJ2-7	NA	CASRLTSGRINEQYF	TGTGCCAGCCGCCTGACTAGCGGGAGAATCAACGAGCAGTACTTC
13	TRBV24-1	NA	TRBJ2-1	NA	CATSDFGGGEQFF	TGTGCCACCAGTGATTTTGGGGGCGGTGAGCAGTTCTTC
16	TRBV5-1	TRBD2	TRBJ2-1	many	CASSLALAGLYNEQFF	TGCGCCAGCAGCTTGGCACTAGCGGGCCTTTACAATGAGCAGTTCTTC
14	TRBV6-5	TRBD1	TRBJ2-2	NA	CASSYGTDTGELFF	TGTGCCAGCAGTTACGGGACAGACACCGGGGAGCTGTTTTTT
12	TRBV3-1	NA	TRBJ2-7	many	CASSLVNYEQYF	TGTGCCAGCAGCCTTGTGAACTACGAGCAGTACTTC
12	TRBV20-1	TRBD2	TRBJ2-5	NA	CSAAGTRETQYF	TGCAGTGCTGCCGGGACTAGGGAGACCCAGTACTTC
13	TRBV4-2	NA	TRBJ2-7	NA	CASSHITASPAYF	TGTGCCAGCAGCCATATCACCGCTAGCCCCGCGTACTTC
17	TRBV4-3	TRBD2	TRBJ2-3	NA	CASSPRTSGSITDTQYF	TGCGCCAGCAGCCCGAGGACTAGCGGGAGTATCACAGATACGCAGTATTTT